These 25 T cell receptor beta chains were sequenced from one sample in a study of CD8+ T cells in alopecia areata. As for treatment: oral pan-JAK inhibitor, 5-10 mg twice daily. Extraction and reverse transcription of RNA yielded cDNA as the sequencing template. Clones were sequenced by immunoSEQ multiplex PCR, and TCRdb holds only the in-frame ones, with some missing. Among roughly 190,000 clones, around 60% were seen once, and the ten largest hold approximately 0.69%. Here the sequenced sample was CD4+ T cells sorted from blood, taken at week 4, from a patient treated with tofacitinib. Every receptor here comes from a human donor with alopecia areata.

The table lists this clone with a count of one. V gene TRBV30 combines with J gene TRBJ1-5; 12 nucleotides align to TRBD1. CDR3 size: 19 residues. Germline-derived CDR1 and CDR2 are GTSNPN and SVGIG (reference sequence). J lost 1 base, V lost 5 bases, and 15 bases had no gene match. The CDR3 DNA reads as TGTGCCTGGGGGATTCCCGGGACAGGGGGCCCAGGCAGCAATCAGCCCCAGCATTTT. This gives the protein CAWGIPGTGGPGSNQPQHF.

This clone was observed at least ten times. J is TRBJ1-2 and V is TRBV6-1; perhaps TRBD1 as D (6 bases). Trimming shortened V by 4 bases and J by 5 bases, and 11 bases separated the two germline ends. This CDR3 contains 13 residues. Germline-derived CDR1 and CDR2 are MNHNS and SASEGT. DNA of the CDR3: TGTGCCAGCAGTGCCCCACAGGGTTATGGCTACACCTTC. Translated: CASSAPQGYGYTF.

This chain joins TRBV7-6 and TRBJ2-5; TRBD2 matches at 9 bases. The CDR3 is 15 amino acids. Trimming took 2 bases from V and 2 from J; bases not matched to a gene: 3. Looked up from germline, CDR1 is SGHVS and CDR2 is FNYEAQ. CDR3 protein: CASSLLAGKQETQYF. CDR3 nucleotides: TGTGCCAGCAGCTTACTAGCGGGGAAACAAGAGACCCAGTACTTC. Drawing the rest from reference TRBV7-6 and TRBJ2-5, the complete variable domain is GAGVSQSPRYKVTKRGQDVALRCDPISGHVSLYWYRQALGQGPEFLTYFNYEAQQDKSGLPNDRFSAERPEGSISTLTIQRTEQRDSAMYRCASSLLAGKQETQYFGPGTRLLVL.

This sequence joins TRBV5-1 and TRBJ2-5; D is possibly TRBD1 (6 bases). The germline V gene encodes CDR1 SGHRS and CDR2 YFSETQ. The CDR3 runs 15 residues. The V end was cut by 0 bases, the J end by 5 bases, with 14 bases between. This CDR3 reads CASSLEGGKVETQYF. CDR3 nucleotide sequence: TGCGCCAGCAGCTTGGAAGGGGGAAAGGTGGAGACCCAGTACTTC.

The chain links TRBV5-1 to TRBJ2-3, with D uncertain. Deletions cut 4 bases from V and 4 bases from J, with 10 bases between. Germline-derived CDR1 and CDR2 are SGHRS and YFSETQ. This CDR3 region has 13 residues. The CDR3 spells CASSPLIPDTQYF. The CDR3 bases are TGCGCCAGCAGCCCTCTAATACCAGATACGCAGTATTTT.

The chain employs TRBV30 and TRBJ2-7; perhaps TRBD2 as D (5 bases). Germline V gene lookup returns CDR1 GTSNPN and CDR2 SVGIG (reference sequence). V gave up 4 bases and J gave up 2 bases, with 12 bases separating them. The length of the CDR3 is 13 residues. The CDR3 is CAWTGEGAYEQYF. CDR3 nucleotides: TGTGCCTGGACGGGTGAGGGAGCCTACGAGCAGTACTTC.

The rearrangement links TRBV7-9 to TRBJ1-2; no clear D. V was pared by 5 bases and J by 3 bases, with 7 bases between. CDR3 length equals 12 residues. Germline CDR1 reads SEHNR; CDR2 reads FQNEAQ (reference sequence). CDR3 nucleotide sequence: TGTGCCAGCAGCCCTAGAGACTATGGCTACACCTTC. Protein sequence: CASSPRDYGYTF.

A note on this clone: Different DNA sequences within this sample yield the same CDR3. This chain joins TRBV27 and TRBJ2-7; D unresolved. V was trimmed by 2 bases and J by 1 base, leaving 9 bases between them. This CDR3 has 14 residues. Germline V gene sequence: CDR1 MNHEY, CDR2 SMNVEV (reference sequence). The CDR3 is CASSLSLLSYEQYF. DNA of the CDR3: TGTGCCAGCAGTTTAAGCCTCCTTTCCTACGAGCAGTACTTC.

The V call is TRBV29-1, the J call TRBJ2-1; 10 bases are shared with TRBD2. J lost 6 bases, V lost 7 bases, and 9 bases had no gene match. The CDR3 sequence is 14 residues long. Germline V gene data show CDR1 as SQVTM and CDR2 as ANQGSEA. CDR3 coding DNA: TGCAGCGGCCGCCAGGCTAGCGGGAGCAATGAGCAGTTCTTC. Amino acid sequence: CSGRQASGSNEQFF.

CDR3 nucleotides: TGCGCCAGCAGCCTCTCGGGACTAGCGGGGCGCAATGAGCAGTTCTTC. It specifies CASSLSGLAGRNEQFF. The J gene is TRBJ2-1, the V gene TRBV4-1; the match to TRBD2 covers 13 bases. The V gene's germline CDR1 is MGHRA and CDR2 YSYEKL. Losses at the gene ends were 4 bases for V and 6 bases for J; bases not matched to a gene: 6. CDR3 length equals 16 residues.

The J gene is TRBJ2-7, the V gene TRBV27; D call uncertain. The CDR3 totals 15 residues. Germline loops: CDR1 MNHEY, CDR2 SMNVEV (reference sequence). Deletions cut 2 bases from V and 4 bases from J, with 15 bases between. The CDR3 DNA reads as TGTGCCAGCAGTTTAACGCCCGTTCCCCCATACGAGCAGTACTTC. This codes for CASSLTPVPPYEQYF.

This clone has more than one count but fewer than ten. This chain's CDR3 is CASRKDLLGGNEQFF. CDR3 in DNA: TGTGCCAGCAGAAAAGATTTACTCGGTGGCAATGAGCAGTTCTTC. The V gene is TRBV7-9, the J gene TRBJ2-1; D ambiguous. Germline CDR1 reads SEHNR; CDR2 reads FQNEAQ (reference sequence). The CDR3 is 15 amino acids. The V end was cut by 6 bases, the J end by 6 bases, with 18 bases between.

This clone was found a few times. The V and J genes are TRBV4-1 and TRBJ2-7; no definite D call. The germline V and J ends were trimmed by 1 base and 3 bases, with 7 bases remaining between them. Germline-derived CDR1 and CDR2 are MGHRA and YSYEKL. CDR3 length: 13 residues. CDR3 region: CASSQVADYEQYF. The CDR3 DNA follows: TGCGCCAGCAGCCAAGTTGCCGACTACGAGCAGTACTTC.

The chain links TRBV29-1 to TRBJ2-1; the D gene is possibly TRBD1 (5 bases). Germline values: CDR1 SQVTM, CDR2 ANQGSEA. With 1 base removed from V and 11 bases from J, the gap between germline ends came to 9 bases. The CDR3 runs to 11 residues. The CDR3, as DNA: TGCAGCGTTGAAGTGAACAGGCAGCAGTTCTTC. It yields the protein CSVEVNRQQFF.

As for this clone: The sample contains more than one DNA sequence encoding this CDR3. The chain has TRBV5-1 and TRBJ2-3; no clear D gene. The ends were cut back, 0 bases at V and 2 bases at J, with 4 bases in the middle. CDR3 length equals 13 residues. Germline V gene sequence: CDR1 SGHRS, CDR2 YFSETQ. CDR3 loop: CASSLDSTDTQYF. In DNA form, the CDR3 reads TGCGCCAGCAGCTTGGACTCCACAGATACGCAGTATTTT.

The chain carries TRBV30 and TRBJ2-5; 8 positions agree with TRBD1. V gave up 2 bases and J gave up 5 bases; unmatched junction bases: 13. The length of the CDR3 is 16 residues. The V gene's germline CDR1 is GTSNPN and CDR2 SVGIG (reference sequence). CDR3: CAWSIRGRGFGETQYF. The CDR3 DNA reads TGTGCCTGGAGTATCAGGGGGCGAGGATTTGGGGAGACCCAGTACTTC.

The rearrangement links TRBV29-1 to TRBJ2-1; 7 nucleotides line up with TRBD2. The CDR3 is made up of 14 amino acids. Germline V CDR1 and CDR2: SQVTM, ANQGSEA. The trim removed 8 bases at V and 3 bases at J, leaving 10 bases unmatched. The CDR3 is CSSGPRGDYNEQFF. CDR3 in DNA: TGCAGCTCCGGCCCCCGGGGGGACTACAATGAGCAGTTCTTC.

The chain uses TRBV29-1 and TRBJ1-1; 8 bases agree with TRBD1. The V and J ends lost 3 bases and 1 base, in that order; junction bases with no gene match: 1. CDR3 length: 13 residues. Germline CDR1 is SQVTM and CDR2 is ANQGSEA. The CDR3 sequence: CSVETGANTEAFF. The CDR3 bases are TGCAGCGTTGAGACAGGGGCGAACACTGAAGCTTTCTTT.

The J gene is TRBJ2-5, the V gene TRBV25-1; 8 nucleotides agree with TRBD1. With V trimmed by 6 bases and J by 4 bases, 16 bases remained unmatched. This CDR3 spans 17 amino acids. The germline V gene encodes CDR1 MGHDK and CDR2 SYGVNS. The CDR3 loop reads CASRGSTGAVHPETQYF. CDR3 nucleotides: TGTGCCAGCAGGGGCTCGACAGGGGCCGTACATCCAGAGACCCAGTACTTC.

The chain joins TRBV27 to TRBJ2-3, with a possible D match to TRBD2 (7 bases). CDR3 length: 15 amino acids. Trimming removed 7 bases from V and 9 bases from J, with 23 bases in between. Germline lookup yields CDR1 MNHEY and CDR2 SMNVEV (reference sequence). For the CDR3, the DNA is TGTGCCAGCACCCTTTCGGGGGCGGGAGAGGAAACGCAGTATTTT. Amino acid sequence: CASTLSGAGEETQYF.

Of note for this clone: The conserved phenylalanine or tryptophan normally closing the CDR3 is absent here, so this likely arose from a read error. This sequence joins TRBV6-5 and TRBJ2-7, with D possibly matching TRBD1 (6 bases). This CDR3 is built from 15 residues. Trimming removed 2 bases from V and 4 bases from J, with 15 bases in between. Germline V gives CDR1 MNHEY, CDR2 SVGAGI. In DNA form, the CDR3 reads TGTGCCAGCAGTTACGATGGCAGGGGATCATACGAGCAGTACCTC. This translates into CASSYDGRGSYEQYL.

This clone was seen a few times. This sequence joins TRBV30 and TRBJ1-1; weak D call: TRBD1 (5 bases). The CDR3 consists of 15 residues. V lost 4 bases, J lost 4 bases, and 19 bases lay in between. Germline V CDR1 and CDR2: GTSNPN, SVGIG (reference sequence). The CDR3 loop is CAWTKGDRISTEAFF. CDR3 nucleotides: TGTGCCTGGACTAAGGGTGACAGAATATCCACTGAAGCTTTCTTT. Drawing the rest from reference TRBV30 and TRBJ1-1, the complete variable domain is SQTIHQWPATLVQPVGSPLSLECTVEGTSNPNLYWYRQAAGRGLQLLFYSVGIGQISSEVPQNLSASRPQDRQFILSSKKLLLSDSGFYLCAWTKGDRISTEAFFGQGTRLTVV.

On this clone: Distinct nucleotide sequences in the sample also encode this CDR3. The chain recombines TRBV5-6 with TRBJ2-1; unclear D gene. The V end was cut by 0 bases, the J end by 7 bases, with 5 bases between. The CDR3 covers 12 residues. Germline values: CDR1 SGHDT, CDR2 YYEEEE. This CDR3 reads CASSLVRNEQFF. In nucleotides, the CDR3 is TGTGCCAGCAGCTTGGTTCGGAATGAGCAGTTCTTC.

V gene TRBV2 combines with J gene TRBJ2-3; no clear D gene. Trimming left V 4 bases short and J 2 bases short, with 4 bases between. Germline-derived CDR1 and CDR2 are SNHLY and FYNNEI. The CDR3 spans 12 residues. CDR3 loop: CASSVTTDTQYF. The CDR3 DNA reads TGTGCCAGCAGTGTGACCACAGATACGCAGTATTTT.

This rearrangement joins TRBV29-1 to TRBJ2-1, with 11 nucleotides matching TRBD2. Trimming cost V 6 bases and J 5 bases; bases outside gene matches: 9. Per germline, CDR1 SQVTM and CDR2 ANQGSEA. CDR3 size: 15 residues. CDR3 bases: TGCAGCGTCGCTACTAGCGGGAGTAGGAACAATGAGCAGTTCTTC. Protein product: CSVATSGSRNNEQFF.